This T cell receptor (beta chain) was retrieved from a study of long-term antiretroviral therapy in people with HIV. Version v3.0 of the immunoSEQ assay was performed at survey level. Clones were read by immunoSEQ multiplex PCR, and TCRdb kept only the in-frame ones, dropping some. The table records 35,000 to 40,000 clones, approximately 85% of them present only once. The sequence was obtained from a man younger than 35 with HIV. Sequences were derived from unsorted PBMCs, sampled 2.2 years after starting antiretroviral therapy.

DNA of the CDR3: TGTGCCAGCAGCTTAGATCGGGCTGGGGGCCGGTTTTTT. The encoded protein is CASSLDRAGGRFF. V is TRBV7-9 and J is TRBJ1-4; possibly TRBD1 for D (6 bases). The V and J ends lost 1 base and 16 bases respectively, with 16 bases between them. Looked up from germline, CDR1 is SEHNR and CDR2 is FQNEAQ (reference sequence). The CDR3 length is 13 residues.